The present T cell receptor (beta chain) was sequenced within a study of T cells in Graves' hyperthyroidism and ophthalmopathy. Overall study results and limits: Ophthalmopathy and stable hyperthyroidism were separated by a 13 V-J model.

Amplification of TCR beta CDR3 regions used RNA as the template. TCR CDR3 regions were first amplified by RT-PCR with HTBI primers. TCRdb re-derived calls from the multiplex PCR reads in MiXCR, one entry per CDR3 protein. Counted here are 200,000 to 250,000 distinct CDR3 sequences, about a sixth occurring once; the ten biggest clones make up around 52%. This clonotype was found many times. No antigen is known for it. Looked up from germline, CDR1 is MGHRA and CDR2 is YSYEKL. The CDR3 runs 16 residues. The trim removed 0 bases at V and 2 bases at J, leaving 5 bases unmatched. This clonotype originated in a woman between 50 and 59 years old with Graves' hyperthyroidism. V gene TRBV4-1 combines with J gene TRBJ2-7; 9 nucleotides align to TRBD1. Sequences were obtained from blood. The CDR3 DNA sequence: TGCGCCAGCAGCCAAGAGGACAGGGGACTAACCTACGAGCAGTACTTC. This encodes CASSQEDRGLTYEQYF.